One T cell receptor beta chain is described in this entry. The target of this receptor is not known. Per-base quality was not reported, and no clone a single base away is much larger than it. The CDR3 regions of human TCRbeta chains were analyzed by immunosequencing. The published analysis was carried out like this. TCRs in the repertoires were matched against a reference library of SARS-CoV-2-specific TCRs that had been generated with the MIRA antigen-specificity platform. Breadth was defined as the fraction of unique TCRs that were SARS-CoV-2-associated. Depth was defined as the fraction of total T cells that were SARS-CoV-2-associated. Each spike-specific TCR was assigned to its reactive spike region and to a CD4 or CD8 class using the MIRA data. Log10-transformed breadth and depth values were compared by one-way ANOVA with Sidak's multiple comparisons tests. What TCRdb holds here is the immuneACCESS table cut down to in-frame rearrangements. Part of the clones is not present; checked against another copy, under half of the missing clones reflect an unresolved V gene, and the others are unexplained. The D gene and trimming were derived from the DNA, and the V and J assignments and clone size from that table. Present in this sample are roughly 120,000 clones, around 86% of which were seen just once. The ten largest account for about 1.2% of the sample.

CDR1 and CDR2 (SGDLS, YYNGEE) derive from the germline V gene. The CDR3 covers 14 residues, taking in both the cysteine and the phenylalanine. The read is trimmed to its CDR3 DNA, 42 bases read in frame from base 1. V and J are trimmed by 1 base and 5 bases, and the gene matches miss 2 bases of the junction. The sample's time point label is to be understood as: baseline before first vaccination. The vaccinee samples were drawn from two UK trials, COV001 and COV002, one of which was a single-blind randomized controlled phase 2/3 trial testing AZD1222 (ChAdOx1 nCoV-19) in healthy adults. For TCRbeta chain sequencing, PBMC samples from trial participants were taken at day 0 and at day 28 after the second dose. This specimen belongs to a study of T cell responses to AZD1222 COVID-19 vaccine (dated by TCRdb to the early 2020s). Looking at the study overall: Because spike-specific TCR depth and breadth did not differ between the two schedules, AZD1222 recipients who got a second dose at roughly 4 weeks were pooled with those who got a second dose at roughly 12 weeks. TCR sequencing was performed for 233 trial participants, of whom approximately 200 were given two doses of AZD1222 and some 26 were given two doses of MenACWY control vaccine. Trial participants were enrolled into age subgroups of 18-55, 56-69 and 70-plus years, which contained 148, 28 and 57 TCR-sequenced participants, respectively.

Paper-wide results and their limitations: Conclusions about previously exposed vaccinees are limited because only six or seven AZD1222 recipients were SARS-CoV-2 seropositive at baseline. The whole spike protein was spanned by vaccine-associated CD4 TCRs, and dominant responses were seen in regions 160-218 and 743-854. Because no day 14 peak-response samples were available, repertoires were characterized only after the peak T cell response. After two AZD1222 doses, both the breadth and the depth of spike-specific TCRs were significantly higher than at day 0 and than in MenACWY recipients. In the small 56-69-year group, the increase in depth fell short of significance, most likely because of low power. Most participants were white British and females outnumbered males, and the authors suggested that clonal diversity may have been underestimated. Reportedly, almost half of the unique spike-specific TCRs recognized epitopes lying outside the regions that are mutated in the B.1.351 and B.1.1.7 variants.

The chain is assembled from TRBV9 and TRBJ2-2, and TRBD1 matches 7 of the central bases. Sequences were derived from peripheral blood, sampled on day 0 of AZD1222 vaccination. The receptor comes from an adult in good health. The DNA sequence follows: TGTGCCAGCAGCGTACAGGGGGAAACCGGGGAGCTGTTTTTT. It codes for CASSVQGETGELFF.